The clone carrying this T cell receptor (beta chain) appeared many times. Its target is unknown. What was amplified from RNA transcripts were TCR beta CDR3 regions. Carried out on the TCR CDR3, a first-round RT-PCR used the HTBI primer set. TCRdb re-derived calls from the multiplex PCR reads in MiXCR, one entry per CDR3 protein. The table lists 400,000 or so distinct CDR3 sequences, roughly 13% of them singletons. CDR1 is KGHSH and CDR2 is LQKENI in the germline V gene. Trimming pared 6 bases from V and 7 bases from J, leaving 21 bases between. This CDR3 spans 15 amino acids. The data were taken from a study of T cells in Graves' hyperthyroidism and ophthalmopathy. Duration under 3 months, a NOSPECS grade of at least 4, and a Clinical Activity Score of at least 3 characterized the ophthalmopathy patients. Study-level findings and limits: Ophthalmopathy could be told apart from stable hyperthyroidism with a 13 V-J model.

Sequencing used blood. This chain connects TRBV18 to TRBJ2-5; D could derive from TRBD1 or TRBD2 (5 bases each). The origin of this receptor is a man aged 45-65 years with Graves' ophthalmopathy. The CDR3 spells CASSRSTAEPRTQYF. CDR3 bases: TGTGCCAGCTCCCGATCGACAGCGGAGCCTCGGACCCAGTACTTC.